This entry describes one T cell receptor beta chain. What it recognizes is unknown. The CDR3 is 15 amino acids. In germline, CDR1 is SGHNT, CDR2 YENEEA. UMI-labeled 5' RACE yielded the TCR beta libraries. From the 5' RACE reads, TCRdb lists one entry per CDR3 protein and no DNA. The sample data list roughly 10,000 distinct CDR3 sequences. These data originate in a study of human CD8 memory T cell subsets. Whole-study results and caveats: Estimated Chao1 values suggested that diversity was greater among stem-like memory T cells than among precursor exhausted T cells. Whereas effector memory cells differed, stem-like memory and precursor exhausted T cells had comparably high diversity.

The rearrangement links TRBV11-3 to TRBJ2-5; TCRdb designates TRBD1, a call that cannot be tested without DNA. The receptor comes from a human donor in good health. The sequencing sample was made of CD8+ T cells from PBMCs. The CDR3 protein is CASSYTRAWTETQYF.